The rows below give T cell receptor beta chains drawn from one sample of a study of blood T cell repertoires in COVID-19. Clones were read by immunoSEQ multiplex PCR, and TCRdb kept only the in-frame ones, dropping some. The data contain roughly 220,000 clones, 65% to 90% of them singletons. Source material: peripheral blood. These receptors all stem from a woman aged 40 to 55 who had recovered from COVID-19. CDR3s include the opening cysteine and the closing phenylalanine or tryptophan. D genes are given only for firm matches. Only some rows state a clone size, as once, few, many or a class for expanded clones.

J gene | D gene | V gene | CDR3 length | clone size | CDR3 DNA | CDR3 protein
TRBJ2-2 | TRBD1 | TRBV7-2 | 17 | . | TGTGCCAGCAACCTCGGGCAGGGGGCTGAAATCGGCGGGGAGCTGTTTTTT | CASNLGQGAEIGGELFF
TRBJ2-5 | . | TRBV20-1 | 10 | . | TGCAGTGCTTCCTTAGAGACCCAGTACTTC | CSASLETQYF
TRBJ1-4 | TRBD1 | TRBV12-5 | 18 | once | TGTGCTAGTGGTCAAGGACAGGGGGCGTTCCTTACTAATGAAAAACTGTTTTTT | CASGQGQGAFLTNEKLFF
TRBJ1-2 | . | TRBV18 | 15 | once | TGTGCCAGCTCACCGGCCGGTTCGGGAGGGGAAGGCTACACCTTC | CASSPAGSGGEGYTF
TRBJ1-5 | . | TRBV28 | 13 | few | TGTGCCAGCAGTGCGGGGGGGAATCAGCCCCAGCATTTT | CASSAGGNQPQHF
TRBJ2-1 | . | TRBV10-3 | 17 | many | TGTGCCATCAGTGAGTCGATTTCCGGGAGCTCCTACAATGAGCAGTTCTTC | CAISESISGSSYNEQFF
TRBJ2-1 | . | TRBV7-6 | 15 | few | TGTGCCAGCAGCTTAGTAGGCGGAAACTACAATGAGCAGTTCTTC | CASSLVGGNYNEQFF
TRBJ1-1 | TRBD1 | TRBV10-3 | 13 | . | TGTGCCATCAGTGGAACAGGGGGTTTCGAAGCTTTCTTT | CAISGTGGFEAFF
TRBJ2-7 | TRBD2 | TRBV5-1 | 15 | . | TGCGCCAGCTCTCCAGCGGGGGGGCGGGATTACGAGCAGTACTTC | CASSPAGGRDYEQYF
TRBJ2-3 | TRBD2 | TRBV19 | 14 | . | TGTGCCGCCGGGAGCGGGGGGGTTACAGATACGCAGTATTTT | CAAGSGGVTDTQYF
TRBJ1-2 | TRBD1 | TRBV3-1/TRBV3-2 | 12 | . | TGTGCCAGCAGCCAGACAGGGGGTGGCTACACCTTC | CASSQTGGGYTF
TRBJ1-5 | TRBD1 | TRBV7-2 | 16 | . | TGTGCCAGCAGCTTAGTCACGACAGGGCTCAATCAGCCCCAGCATTTT | CASSLVTTGLNQPQHF
TRBJ1-2 | . | TRBV15 | 15 | . | TGTGCCACCAGCAGAGATCTTTGGTACCAGGGGGGCTACACCTTC | CATSRDLWYQGGYTF
TRBJ2-1 | TRBD1 | TRBV10-3 | 16 | once | TGTGCCATCAGTGAAAATCCGGGACAGGGGAGAAATGAGCAGTTCTTC | CAISENPGQGRNEQFF
TRBJ2-3 | . | TRBV19 | 13 | once | TGTGCCAGTAGTAGCGGGGGCACAGATACGCAGTATTTT | CASSSGGTDTQYF
TRBJ1-1 | TRBD1 | TRBV29-1 | 14 | . | TGCAGCGTTGAAGAGGACAGGGTGTCCACTGAAGCTTTCTTT | CSVEEDRVSTEAFF
TRBJ2-1 | . | TRBV11-2 | 18 | . | TGTGCCAGCAGCTTAGGGGTCTCGTTGACAAATCCCTACAATGAGCAGTTCTTC | CASSLGVSLTNPYNEQFF
TRBJ1-4 | TRBD1 | TRBV5-1 | 14 | . | TGCGCCAGCAGCTTGACAGGGGTTAATGAAAAACTGTTTTTT | CASSLTGVNEKLFF
TRBJ1-5 | . | TRBV12-5 | 17 | . | TGTGCTAGTGGTTTGGTACTTGACAGACGTAGCAATCAGCCCCAGCATTTT | CASGLVLDRRSNQPQHF
TRBJ2-3 | TRBD2 | TRBV11-3 | 16 | . | TGTGCCAGCAGCTTACTTCGCGGGGGGGGCACAGATACGCAGTATTTT | CASSLLRGGGTDTQYF
TRBJ1-1 | . | TRBV12-3/TRBV12-4 | 13 | . | TGTGCCAGCAGTCCTCGCCAGGGGACTGAAGCTTTCTTT | CASSPRQGTEAFF
TRBJ2-3 | . | TRBV18 | 12 | . | TGTGCCAGCTCACCCAATGTAGATACGCAGTATTTT | CASSPNVDTQYF
TRBJ2-3 | TRBD2 | TRBV18 | 16 | . | TGTGCCAGCTCCGAAAGCGGGGGGGCCTTCTCAGATACGCAGTATTTT | CASSESGGAFSDTQYF
TRBJ1-2 | . | TRBV29-1 | 12 | . | TGCAGCGGTGGACTGAGATTTCATGGCTACACCTTC | CSGGLRFHGYTF
TRBJ2-2 | . | TRBV4-1 | 16 | few | TGCGCCAGCAGCCAAGAGGACTATACGAACACCGGGGAGCTGTTTTTT | CASSQEDYTNTGELFF
TRBJ1-2 | . | TRBV19 | 12 | . | TGTGCCAGTAGTATGGAGTACTATGGCTACACCTTC | CASSMEYYGYTF
TRBJ2-3 | TRBD2 | TRBV5-8 | 19 | . | TGTGCCAGCAGCTTTACTAGCGGGGGGGCCGGACTCTCGTCAGATACGCAGTATTTT | CASSFTSGGAGLSSDTQYF
TRBJ1-4 | TRBD1 | TRBV6-6 | 15 | once | TGTGCCAGCAGTCGCGACAGGGCAACTAATGAAAAACTGTTTTTT | CASSRDRATNEKLFF
TRBJ1-6 | TRBD1 | TRBV7-8 | 17 | . | TGTGCCAGCAGCCGACAGACAGGGGAAACGTTTATCTCACCCCTCCACTTT | CASSRQTGETFISPLHF
TRBJ2-1 | TRBD1 | TRBV6-5 | 16 | . | TGTGCCAGCAGTTACTCGAGGACAGGCGACTACAATGAGCAGTTCTTC | CASSYSRTGDYNEQFF
TRBJ2-1 | . | TRBV28 | 15 | . | TGTGCCAGCAGTCCCCCGGGGGAGCCCTACAATGAGCAGTTCTTC | CASSPPGEPYNEQFF
TRBJ1-2 | . | TRBV5-4 | 15 | . | TGTGCCAGCAGCCCGGACGGACAAGCTAACTATGGCTACACCTTC | CASSPDGQANYGYTF
TRBJ2-5 | TRBD2 | TRBV11-1 | 15 | . | TGTGCCAGCAGCTCCCGGGCGGGGGGGCCGGAGACCCAGTACTTC | CASSSRAGGPETQYF
TRBJ2-1 | . | TRBV3-1/TRBV3-2 | 14 | . | TGTGCCAGCAGCGGGGATCAGGGGGGCAATGAGCAGTTCTTC | CASSGDQGGNEQFF
TRBJ2-4 | TRBD1 | TRBV12-3/TRBV12-4 | 13 | . | TGTGCCAGCAGCCGGACAGGGGAAAACATTCAGTACTTC | CASSRTGENIQYF
TRBJ2-1 | TRBD2 | TRBV3-1/TRBV3-2 | 18 | . | TGTGCCAGCAGCCCCACTGGGCGGGGGGGCCTCTCCTACAATGAGCAGTTCTTC | CASSPTGRGGLSYNEQFF
TRBJ1-1 | . | TRBV6-6 | 14 | once | TGTGCCAGCAGTTCCATCGGGGAGAACACTGAAGCTTTCTTT | CASSSIGENTEAFF
TRBJ1-2 | TRBD1 | TRBV6-1 | 15 | . | TGTGCCAGCAGTGAAGAAGGGACAGGGGACTATGGCTACACCTTC | CASSEEGTGDYGYTF
TRBJ2-3 | TRBD2 | TRBV9 | 15 | . | TGTGCCAGCAGCGAGACTAGCGGGGGGGCGGGTACGCAGTATTTT | CASSETSGGAGTQYF
TRBJ1-1 | . | TRBV12-3/TRBV12-4 | 13 | . | TGTGCCAGTTCACAAGTGGTGAATACTGAAGCTTTCTTT | CASSQVVNTEAFF
TRBJ1-2 | TRBD1 | TRBV28 | 15 | . | TGTGCCAGCAGTTTCTCCATAAGACAGGGAGATGGCTACACCTTC | CASSFSIRQGDGYTF
TRBJ2-1 | TRBD2 | TRBV7-2 | 17 | . | TGTGCCAGCAGCGCCAGACTAGCGGGGGGGCGGGGCAATGAGCAGTTCTTC | CASSARLAGGRGNEQFF
TRBJ2-2 | TRBD1 | TRBV10-3 | 15 | . | TGTGCCATCAGCGCCGGGACAGCAAACACCGGGGAGCTGTTTTTT | CAISAGTANTGELFF
TRBJ1-1 | TRBD1 | TRBV19 | 14 | . | TGTGCCAGTAGTATGGGACAGGGCGACACTGAAGCTTTCTTT | CASSMGQGDTEAFF
TRBJ1-2 | TRBD1 | TRBV19 | 17 | . | TGTGCCAGTAATTCCTGGACAGGGGGAGCCAAGTACTATGGCTACACCTTC | CASNSWTGGAKYYGYTF
TRBJ2-1 | TRBD2 | TRBV5-4 | 17 | few | TGTGCCAGCAGCTTTGGCGGGGGGGCCTCTTCGTACAATGAGCAGTTCTTC | CASSFGGGASSYNEQFF
TRBJ2-3 | TRBD2 | TRBV3-1/TRBV3-2 | 17 | once | TGTGCCAGCAGCGCATTAACTAGCGGGGTCCGCACAGATACGCAGTATTTT | CASSALTSGVRTDTQYF
TRBJ1-6 | TRBD1 | TRBV10-3 | 15 | . | TGTGCCATCAAATCCTCCGGGACAGAAAATTCACCCCTCCACTTT | CAIKSSGTENSPLHF
TRBJ2-7 | . | TRBV6-2/TRBV6-3 | 12 | . | TGTGCCAGCAGTTCGGGGGGCCACGAGCAGTACTTC | CASSSGGHEQYF
TRBJ2-2 | . | TRBV5-1 | 16 | . | TGCGCCAGCAACCCCTCGACAGCACCTATCACCGGGGAGCTGTTTTTT | CASNPSTAPITGELFF
TRBJ1-5 | . | TRBV4-3 | 16 | . | TGCGCCAGCAGCCAAGATCTCAGGGGCGAATATCAGCCCCAGCATTTT | CASSQDLRGEYQPQHF
TRBJ1-5 | . | TRBV4-3 | 16 | . | TGCGCCAGCAGCCAAGATTTGGGGGCATTAGGTCAGCCCCAGCATTTT | CASSQDLGALGQPQHF
TRBJ2-7 | . | TRBV3-1/TRBV3-2 | 14 | . | TGTGCCAGCAGCCAAGACTGGACAGACTACGAGCAGTACTTC | CASSQDWTDYEQYF